This entry lists 18 T cell receptor beta chains sequenced from one sample in a study of naive and memory T cell subsets. An equimolar mix of two oligonucleotides served as the beta constant-region primer for TRBC1 and TRBC2. Four rounds of PCR amplified the ligated cDNA using nested alpha and beta constant-region primers plus SP2. TCRdb re-derived calls from the UMI-ligation and nested PCR reads in MiXCR, one entry per CDR3 protein. Of roughly 130,000 distinct CDR3 sequences listed, 36% are singletons. The sequencing sample was made of central memory CD4+ T cells from blood. These TCRs come from a human donor in good health.

The chain is built from TRBV5-1 and TRBJ2-1; 13 nucleotides align to TRBD2. With 4 bases clipped from V and 6 bases from J, the junction kept 10 bases outside the gene matches. Per germline, CDR1 SGHRS and CDR2 YFSETQ. The CDR3 consists of 17 residues. CDR3 protein: CASSDPGLAGIVNEQFF. As DNA, the CDR3 is TGCGCCAGCAGCGACCCGGGACTAGCGGGAATCGTCAATGAGCAGTTCTTC.

V and J are TRBV7-8 and TRBJ2-7, with 13 bases lining up with TRBD2. Germline V gene lookup returns CDR1 SGHVS and CDR2 FQNEAQ. The CDR3 sequence is 15 residues long. Trimming at V came to 4 bases and at J to 6 bases, leaving 6 bases not matched to a gene. CDR3 nucleotide sequence: TGTGCCAGCAGCTCGAGGACTAGCGGGAGTTCCGAGCAGTACTTC. Its translation: CASSSRTSGSSEQYF. The whole variable domain, filled in from reference TRBV7-8 and TRBJ2-7, reads GAGVSQSPRYKVAKRGQDVALRCDPISGHVSLFWYQQALGQGPEFLTYFQNEAQLDKSGLPSDRFFAERPEGSVSTLKIQRTQQEDSAVYLCASSSRTSGSSEQYFGPGTRLTVT.

The chain combines TRBV5-1 with TRBJ2-3; D is tentatively TRBD1 or TRBD2 (5 bases each). The V end was cut by 2 bases, the J end by 4 bases, with 14 bases between. This CDR3 comprises 15 residues. Per germline, CDR1 SGHRS and CDR2 YFSETQ. CDR3 in amino acids: CASSFQSGTADTQYF. Written as DNA, the CDR3 is TGCGCCAGCAGCTTTCAATCAGGGACGGCAGATACGCAGTATTTT.

This clonotype was recorded many times. The chain employs TRBV19 and TRBJ2-1; D is uncertain. The CDR3 is made up of 11 amino acids. V lost 4 bases, J lost 8 bases, and 6 bases lay in between. Germline V gene lookup returns CDR1 LNHDA and CDR2 SQIVND (reference sequence). This CDR3 reads CASSRLDEQFF. The CDR3 nucleotides are TGTGCCAGTAGTAGATTGGATGAGCAGTTCTTC.

The gene calls are TRBV20-1 and TRBJ2-1; 8 nucleotides line up with TRBD2. Trimming at V came to 3 bases and at J to 7 bases, leaving 8 bases not matched to a gene. CDR1 is DFQATT, CDR2 SNEGSKA, per germline (reference sequence). The CDR3 length is 14 residues. The CDR3 here is CSARGLVSLNEQFF. The CDR3 DNA reads as TGCAGTGCTAGGGGACTAGTTTCGTTAAATGAGCAGTTCTTC.

The V gene is TRBV7-8, the J gene TRBJ2-7; tentative D call: TRBD1 (10 bases). V lost 1 base and J lost 0, with 16 bases in between. Germline V CDR1 and CDR2: SGHVS, FQNEAQ. This CDR3 has 17 residues. CDR3 DNA: TGTGCCAGCAGCTTAGGGGACAGGGGACTAGCCTCCTACGAGCAGTACTTC. It is translated as CASSLGDRGLASYEQYF.

The CDR3 spells CASSPGQANEKLFF. CDR3 coding DNA: TGTGCCAGCAGCCCAGGACAGGCTAATGAAAAACTGTTTTTT. The rearrangement uses TRBV12-3 or TRBV12-4 and TRBJ1-4; TRBD1 matches 7 bases. This CDR3 has 14 amino acids. V shed 6 bases, J shed 3 bases, and the junction held 4 bases outside the gene matches.

This clonotype showed up just a few times. The J gene is TRBJ1-1, the V gene TRBV11-2; 8 nucleotides line up with TRBD1. Trimming cost V 5 bases and J 1 base; bases outside gene matches: 6. Germline CDR1 SGHAT, CDR2 FQNNGV. The CDR3 spans 15 residues. Here the CDR3 DNA reads TGTGCCAGCAGCAGAGGAGGGACAGGGAACACTGAAGCTTTCTTT. Translated, it gives CASSRGGTGNTEAFF.

This clonotype was found many times. The chain employs TRBV7-8 and TRBJ2-7; no reliable D call. The CDR3 has 12 residues. The V end lost 4 bases, the J end lost 4 bases, and 8 bases lay between the germline ends. Germline V lookup: CDR1 SGHVS, CDR2 FQNEAQ. CDR3 bases: TGTGCCAGCAGCTCGACTCCATACGAGCAGTACTTC. Its translation is CASSSTPYEQYF. Drawing the rest from reference TRBV7-8 and TRBJ2-7, the complete variable domain is GAGVSQSPRYKVAKRGQDVALRCDPISGHVSLFWYQQALGQGPEFLTYFQNEAQLDKSGLPSDRFFAERPEGSVSTLKIQRTQQEDSAVYLCASSSTPYEQYFGPGTRLTVT.

The chain carries TRBV20-1 and TRBJ2-7; D is unresolved. The germline V gene has CDR1 DFQATT and CDR2 SNEGSKA (reference sequence). The CDR3 contains 13 residues. V lost 1 base to trimming and J lost 6 bases, with 13 bases between them. The CDR3 loop reads CSARAGVLGEQYF. The CDR3 nucleotides read TGCAGTGCTAGAGCCGGAGTACTTGGCGAGCAGTACTTC.

This clonotype was seen more than once but under ten times. This chain links TRBV6-5 with TRBJ1-1, with TRBD1 identical over 7 bases. Per germline, CDR1 MNHEY and CDR2 SVGAGI. CDR3 length: 15 residues. Losses at the gene ends were 2 bases for V and 5 bases for J; bases not matched to a gene: 8. CDR3 protein: CASSYRQGWRTEAFF. In DNA form, the CDR3 reads TGTGCCAGCAGTTACCGACAGGGCTGGAGGACTGAAGCTTTCTTT.

The CDR3 reads CASSVAGTGMNTEAFF. CDR3 bases: TGTGCCAGCAGCGTAGCCGGGACAGGTATGAACACTGAAGCTTTCTTT. The V and J genes are TRBV9 and TRBJ1-1; TRBD1 matches at 8 bases. Germline-derived CDR1 and CDR2 are SGDLS and YYNGEE. After removal of 0 bases from V and 0 bases from J, the junction contained 4 bases not matched to a gene. The CDR3 has 16 residues.

The rearrangement links TRBV10-2 to TRBJ2-7; 10 bases map to TRBD2. Per germline, CDR1 WSHSY and CDR2 SAAADI. The CDR3 consists of 16 residues. V lost 6 bases and J lost 0; bases outside the gene matches: 8. The CDR3 protein is CASRGTSAGSSYEQYF. In nucleotides, the CDR3 is TGCGCCAGCAGGGGGACTAGCGCAGGGAGCTCCTACGAGCAGTACTTC.

As DNA, the CDR3 is TGTGCCAGCAGATGGACAGATACGCAGTATTTT. Translated, it gives CASRWTDTQYF. The chain couples TRBV27 to TRBJ2-3; no clear D. Trimming cost V 6 bases and J 3 bases, with 4 bases left between them. Germline values: CDR1 MNHEY, CDR2 SMNVEV (reference sequence). CDR3 length equals 11 residues.

This clonotype was counted a few times. The V and J genes are TRBV9 and TRBJ2-5; 12 bases match TRBD2. Per germline, CDR1 SGDLS and CDR2 YYNGEE. Trimming removed 4 bases from V and 5 bases from J; junction bases left unmatched: 6. The CDR3 has 15 residues. CDR3 amino acids: CASSSTSGREETQYF. DNA of the CDR3: TGTGCCAGCAGCTCGACTAGCGGGAGAGAGGAGACCCAGTACTTC.

This clonotype has more than one count but fewer than ten. This chain uses TRBV28 with TRBJ2-7, with a possible D match to TRBD2 (5 bases). Germline V gene sequence: CDR1 MDHEN, CDR2 SYDVKM. CDR3 length equals 12 residues. Trimming removed 4 bases at V and 7 bases at J, with 11 bases between. CDR3 sequence: CASSSLGGEQYF. CDR3 DNA sequence: TGTGCCAGCAGTTCACTAGGTGGGGAGCAGTACTTC.

The chain is built from TRBV6-2 or TRBV6-3 and TRBJ1-2; D is ambiguous. This CDR3 spans 13 amino acids. With 3 bases removed from V and 4 bases from J, the gap between germline ends came to 9 bases. CDR1 MNHEY and CDR2 SVGEGT come from the germline V gene. DNA of the CDR3: TGTGCCAGCAGTTATGAACAGATCTATGGCTACACCTTC. Translation: CASSYEQIYGYTF.

This clonotype was recorded once. The chain recombines TRBV6-5 with TRBJ2-1; 8 bases map to TRBD1. Per germline, CDR1 MNHEY and CDR2 SVGAGI. Trimming removed 7 bases from V and 10 bases from J; junction bases left unmatched: 9. The CDR3 loop spans 13 amino acids. The CDR3 reads CASTETGVGEQFF. The CDR3 coding sequence is TGTGCCAGCACCGAGACAGGGGTAGGGGAGCAGTTCTTC.